This T cell receptor (beta chain) comes out of a study of breast tumors, draining lymph nodes, adjacent tissues. V lost 5 bases and J lost 5; bases outside the gene matches: 8. There are 16 residues in the CDR3. Germline V gene data show CDR1 as SGHVT and CDR2 as SQSDAQ. Using its own MiXCR run on the multiplex PCR reads, TCRdb lists one record per CDR3 protein. Of 12,000 or so distinct CDR3 sequences listed, 45% to 50% are singletons. The rearrangement uses TRBV7-4 and TRBJ2-7; TRBD2 matches 14 bases. This receptor was obtained from a female donor with breast cancer. Some clones in this sample may be carry-over from other donors' samples. Material: tumor-adjacent breast tissue. CDR3 sequence (DNA): TGTGCCAGCAGCGCGGGACTAGCGGGAGCTCCTAACGAGCAGTACTTC. This codes for CASSAGLAGAPNEQYF.